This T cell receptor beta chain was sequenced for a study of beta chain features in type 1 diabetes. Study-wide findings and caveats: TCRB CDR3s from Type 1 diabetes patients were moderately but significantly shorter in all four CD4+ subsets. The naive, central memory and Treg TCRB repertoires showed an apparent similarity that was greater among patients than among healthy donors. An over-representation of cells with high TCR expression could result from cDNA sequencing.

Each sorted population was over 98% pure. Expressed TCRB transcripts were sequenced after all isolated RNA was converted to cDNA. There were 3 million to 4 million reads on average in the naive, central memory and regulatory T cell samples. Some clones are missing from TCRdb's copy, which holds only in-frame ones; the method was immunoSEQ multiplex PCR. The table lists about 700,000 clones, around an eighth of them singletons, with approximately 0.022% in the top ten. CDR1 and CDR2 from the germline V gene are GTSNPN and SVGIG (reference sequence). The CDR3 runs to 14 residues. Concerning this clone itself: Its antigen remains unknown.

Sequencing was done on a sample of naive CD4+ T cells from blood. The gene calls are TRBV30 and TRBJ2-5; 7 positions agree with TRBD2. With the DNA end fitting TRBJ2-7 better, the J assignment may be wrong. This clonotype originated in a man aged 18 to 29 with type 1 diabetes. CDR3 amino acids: CAWSVWGGGYEQYF. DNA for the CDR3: TGTGCCTGGAGTGTTTGGGGGGGTGGTTACGAGCAGTACTTC.